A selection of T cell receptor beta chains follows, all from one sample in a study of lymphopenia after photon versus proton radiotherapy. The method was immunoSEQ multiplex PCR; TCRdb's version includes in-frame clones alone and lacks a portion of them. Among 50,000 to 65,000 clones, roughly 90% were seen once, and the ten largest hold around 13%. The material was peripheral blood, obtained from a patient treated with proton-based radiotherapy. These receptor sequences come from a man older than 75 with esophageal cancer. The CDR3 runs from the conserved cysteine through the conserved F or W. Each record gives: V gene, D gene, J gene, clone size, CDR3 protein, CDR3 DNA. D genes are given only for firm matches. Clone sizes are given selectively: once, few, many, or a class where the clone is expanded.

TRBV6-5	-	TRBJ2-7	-	CASSRRDAGAYEQYF	TGTGCCAGCAGTCGCCGGGACGCCGGAGCCTACGAGCAGTACTTC
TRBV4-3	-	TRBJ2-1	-	CASSLFQGGNNEQFF	TGCGCCAGCAGCCTTTTTCAAGGGGGGAACAATGAGCAGTTCTTC
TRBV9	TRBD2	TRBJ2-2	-	CASSVFSGTATGELFF	TGTGCCAGCAGCGTATTTAGCGGGACGGCCACCGGGGAGCTGTTTTTT
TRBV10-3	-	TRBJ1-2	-	CAIFGGTKGDYGYTF	TGTGCCATCTTTGGGGGGACAAAGGGAGACTATGGCTACACCTTC
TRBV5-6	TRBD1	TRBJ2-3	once	CASSPMDRATDTQYF	TGTGCCAGCAGCCCAATGGACAGGGCCACAGATACGCAGTATTTT
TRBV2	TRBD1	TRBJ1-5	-	CASRGDRASNQPQHF	TGTGCCAGCAGGGGGGACAGGGCGAGCAATCAGCCCCAGCATTTT
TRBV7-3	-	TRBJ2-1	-	CASSKAGTQTYNEQFF	TGTGCCAGCAGCAAAGCCGGGACTCAGACTTACAATGAGCAGTTCTTC
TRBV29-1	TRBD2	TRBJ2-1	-	CSVEAGLAGLGNEQFF	TGCAGCGTTGAAGCGGGACTAGCGGGTTTGGGCAATGAGCAGTTCTTC
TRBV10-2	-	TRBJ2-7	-	CASSERGEQYF	TGCGCCAGCAGTGAGAGGGGCGAGCAGTACTTC
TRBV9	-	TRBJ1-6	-	CASSGTANSPLHF	TGTGCCAGCAGCGGGACAGCGAATTCACCCCTCCACTTT
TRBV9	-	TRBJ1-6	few	CASAVSSYNSPLHF	TGTGCCAGCGCTGTTAGCTCCTATAATTCACCCCTCCACTTT
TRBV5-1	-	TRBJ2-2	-	CASSLFAENTGELFF	TGCGCCAGCAGCTTGTTTGCGGAGAACACCGGGGAGCTGTTTTTT
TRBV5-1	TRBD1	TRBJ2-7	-	CASSLAGGQGTYEQYF	TGCGCCAGCAGCTTGGCAGGGGGACAGGGGACCTACGAGCAGTACTTC
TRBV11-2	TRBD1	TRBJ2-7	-	CASSSWTGYEQYF	TGTGCCAGCAGCTCTTGGACAGGCTACGAGCAGTACTTC
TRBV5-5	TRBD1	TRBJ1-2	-	CASTRGGGWNYGYTF	TGTGCCAGCACCAGGGGGGGCGGGTGGAACTATGGCTACACCTTC
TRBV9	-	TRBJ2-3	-	CASSVSELGTQYF	TGTGCCAGCAGCGTATCCGAGCTGGGTACGCAGTATTTT
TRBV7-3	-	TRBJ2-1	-	CASSLLGAGYNEQFF	TGTGCCAGCAGCTTACTGGGGGCCGGGTACAATGAGCAGTTCTTC
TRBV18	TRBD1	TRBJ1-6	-	CASSPTGGRGSPLHF	TGTGCCAGCTCACCGACAGGGGGCAGGGGTTCACCCCTCCACTTT
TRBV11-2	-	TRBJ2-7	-	CASSQGASGDYEQYF	TGTGCCAGCAGCCAGGGGGCTAGCGGGGACTACGAGCAGTACTTC
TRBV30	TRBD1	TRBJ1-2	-	CAWSVKAGGVYGYTF	TGTGCCTGGAGTGTAAAGGCAGGGGGGGTCTATGGCTACACCTTC
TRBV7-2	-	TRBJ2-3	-	CASSLKWTDTQYF	TGTGCCAGCAGCTTAAAGTGGACAGATACGCAGTATTTT
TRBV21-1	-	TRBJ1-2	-	CASSKPRDSCYGYTF	TGTGCCAGCAGCAAACCCAGGGACAGCTGCTATGGCTACACCTTC
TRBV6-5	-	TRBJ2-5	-	CASSYSRLGETQYF	TGTGCCAGCAGTTACTCCCGTCTGGGAGAGACCCAGTACTTC
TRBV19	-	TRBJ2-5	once	CASRVRSYQETQYF	TGTGCCAGTAGGGTCCGCTCGTACCAAGAGACCCAGTACTTC
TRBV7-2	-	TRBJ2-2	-	CASSLFLQTGELFF	TGTGCCAGCAGCTTGTTTCTCCAGACCGGGGAGCTGTTTTTT
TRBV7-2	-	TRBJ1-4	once	CASSLMGGGGEKLFF	TGTGCCAGCAGCTTAATGGGGGGCGGCGGTGAAAAACTGTTTTTT
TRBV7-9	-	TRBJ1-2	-	CASSLDIGGYTF	TGTGCCAGCAGCTTAGATATCGGTGGCTACACCTTC
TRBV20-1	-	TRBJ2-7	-	CSASEEYEQYF	TGCAGTGCTTCCGAGGAGTACGAGCAGTACTTC
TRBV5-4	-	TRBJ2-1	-	CASSLPGQRPNEQFF	TGTGCCAGCAGCTTGCCGGGACAAAGGCCCAATGAGCAGTTCTTC
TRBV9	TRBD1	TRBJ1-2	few	CASSGDRGLGYTF	TGTGCCAGCAGTGGGGACAGGGGGCTTGGCTACACCTTC
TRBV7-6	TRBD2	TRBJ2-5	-	CASSLGVDGRVVETQYF	TGTGCCAGCAGCTTAGGTGTGGACGGGAGGGTCGTAGAGACCCAGTACTTC
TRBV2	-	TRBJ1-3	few	CASSRNVNTIYF	TGTGCCAGCAGCCGGAACGTGAACACCATATATTTT
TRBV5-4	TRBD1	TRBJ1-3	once	CASSQDRGERSSGNTIYF	TGTGCCAGCAGCCAGGACAGGGGGGAAAGAAGCTCTGGAAACACCATATATTTT
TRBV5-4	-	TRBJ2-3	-	CASSLRLEWTQYF	TGTGCCAGCAGCTTACGACTAGAATGGACGCAGTATTTT
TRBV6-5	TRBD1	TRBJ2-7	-	CASSYDRGLYEQYF	TGTGCCAGCAGTTACGACAGGGGGCTATACGAGCAGTACTTC
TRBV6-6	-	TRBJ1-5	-	CASSPQPGFSNQPQHF	TGTGCCAGCAGTCCTCAGCCCGGTTTTAGCAATCAGCCCCAGCATTTT
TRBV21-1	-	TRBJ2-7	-	CASSSPTGCGMGHEQYF	TGTGCCAGCAGCTCGCCCACGGGGTGCGGGATGGGTCACGAGCAGTACTTC
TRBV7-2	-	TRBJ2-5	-	CASSTGSSVQETQYF	TGTGCCAGCAGCACAGGCTCTAGCGTACAAGAGACCCAGTACTTC
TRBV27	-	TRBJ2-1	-	CASSNSGRHSYNEQFF	TGTGCCAGCAGTAACTCGGGACGGCACTCCTACAATGAGCAGTTCTTC
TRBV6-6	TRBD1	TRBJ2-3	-	CASSTSDRGFTDTQYF	TGTGCCAGCAGTACCTCAGACAGGGGTTTTACAGATACGCAGTATTTT
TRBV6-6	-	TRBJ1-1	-	CASSRLGEAFF	TGTGCCAGCAGTCGACTTGGGGAAGCTTTCTTT
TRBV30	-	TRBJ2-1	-	CARGGRTGSHEQFF	TGTGCCCGGGGTGGCAGGACGGGGAGTCATGAGCAGTTCTTC
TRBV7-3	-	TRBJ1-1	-	CASSSGANTEAFF	TGTGCCAGCAGCTCCGGGGCCAACACTGAAGCTTTCTTT
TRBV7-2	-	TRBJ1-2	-	CASSRPGSLNDGYTF	TGTGCCAGCAGCCGCCCGGGGTCCTTGAATGATGGCTACACCTTC
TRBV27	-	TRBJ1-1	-	CASSFFHSPMNTEAFF	TGTGCCAGCAGTTTTTTCCATTCCCCGATGAACACTGAAGCTTTCTTT
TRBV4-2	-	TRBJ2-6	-	CASSRTQGGANVLTF	TGTGCCAGCAGCCGAACGCAGGGGGGGGCCAACGTCCTGACTTTC
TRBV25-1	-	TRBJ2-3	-	CASSGGWSTDTQYF	TGTGCCAGCAGTGGAGGTTGGAGCACAGATACGCAGTATTTT
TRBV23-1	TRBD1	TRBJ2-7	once	CASSQVEDRGMNEQYF	TGCGCCAGCAGTCAAGTGGAGGACAGGGGGATGAACGAGCAGTACTTC
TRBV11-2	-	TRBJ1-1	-	CASSGRTLNTEAFF	TGTGCCAGCAGCGGTCGGACACTTAACACTGAAGCTTTCTTT
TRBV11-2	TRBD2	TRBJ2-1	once	CASSLETSGEQFF	TGTGCCAGCAGCTTAGAGACTAGCGGGGAGCAGTTCTTC
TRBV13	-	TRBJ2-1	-	CASSALDWGDEQFF	TGTGCCAGCAGCGCCCTAGATTGGGGGGATGAGCAGTTCTTC
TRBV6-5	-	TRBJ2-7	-	CASSYSVGSSYEQYF	TGTGCCAGCAGTTACTCTGTCGGGAGCTCCTACGAGCAGTACTTC
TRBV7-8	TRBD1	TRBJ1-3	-	CASRQGTGNTIYF	TGTGCCTCGCGACAGGGGACTGGAAACACCATATATTTT
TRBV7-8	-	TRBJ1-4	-	CASSFTRTAEKLFF	TGTGCCAGCAGCTTCACAAGGACGGCTGAAAAACTGTTTTTT
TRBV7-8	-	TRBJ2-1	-	CASSLDRLGNEQFF	TGTGCCAGCAGCTTAGACCGCCTGGGTAATGAGCAGTTCTTC
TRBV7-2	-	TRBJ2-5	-	CASSQVLVAKTQYF	TGTGCCAGCAGCCAGGTACTAGTCGCGAAGACCCAGTACTTC
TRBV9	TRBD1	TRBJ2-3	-	CASSLLGQGAYTDTQYF	TGTGCCAGCAGCCTACTTGGACAGGGGGCATACACAGATACGCAGTATTTT
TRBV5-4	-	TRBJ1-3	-	CASSLVGARSGNTIYF	TGTGCCAGCAGCTTGGTTGGGGCCCGCTCTGGAAACACCATATATTTT
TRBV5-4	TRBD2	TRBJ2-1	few	CASSLSGRAGRYNEQFF	TGTGCCAGCAGCTTGTCCGGGAGGGCCGGACGGTACAATGAGCAGTTCTTC
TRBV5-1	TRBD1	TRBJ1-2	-	CASSWTGGHDYGYTF	TGCGCCAGCAGCTGGACAGGGGGCCACGACTATGGCTACACCTTC